One T cell receptor beta chain is described in this entry. Its cognate antigen has yet to be identified. It has no much larger one-base neighbor in the sample; base qualities were not kept. The entry originates in a study of cytomegalovirus exposure and HLA in healthy donors (dated by TCRdb to 2016 to 2017). Broadly, across the study: According to an earlier analysis of 587 of the donors, about 170 million T cells yielded 95 million to 140 million unique TCR beta sequences and approximately 280 Gb of sequence data. In a later genetic analysis, genome-wide SNP genotypes for about three fifths of the 666 donors were used, and that subset was treated as a discovery cohort. The later analysis used no new phenotypic data to find candidate immune exposures, relying instead on TCR beta sequences and their occurrence across donors. A separate validation cohort of approximately 130 different subjects was used in addition to the roughly 640-subject first cohort. An early release that covered fewer than 750 HLA-typed donors contained 250 to 350 gigabases of sequencing data and tens of millions of unique TCR sequences. Roughly 5 DR-DQ haplotypes were handled as single units for association and clustering because linkage in the cohort was strong. Using immunosequencing, the study profiled T cell repertoires from some 670 subjects and related those repertoires to cytomegalovirus serostatus. Donor age, sex, ethnicity and CMV serostatus were compiled together with the repertoire data. In a later analysis, previously published TCR beta repertoires from 500 to 750 donors were re-analyzed and high-resolution HLA genotyping was added so that TCR occurrence patterns could be studied. Of the 350 to 450 genotyped donors, around 81% fell in the genetic ancestry cluster associated with self-reported Caucasian donors. The number of donors typed differed by locus, with 629-630 for A, B, C, DRB1 and DQB1, around 560 for DQA1, over 600 for DPA1, and roughly 450 for DPB1. The aim of the study was to test whether cataloging public T cell receptors could identify signatures of past pathogen exposure. To predict cytomegalovirus infection status, the study brought together high-throughput TCR immunosequencing, statistical association of individual TCRs with disease status, and machine learning. An earlier analysis of roughly 580 of the donors used high-throughput TCR beta sequencing to judge whether each TCR beta V gene segment behaved as functional or pseudogenic. Every discovery cohort repertoire had been produced on one sequencing platform. Both class I and class II loci were covered by HLA typing, at four-digit resolution. Among approximately 370 genotyped donors of the cohort, an average of roughly 230,000 unique TCR beta nucleotide sequences was sequenced per donor, of which roughly 17% were non-productive. Study-wide conclusions, independent of this receptor: The presence/absence analyses assumed that sequencing depth was roughly uniform across donors, and that assumption may not be true. Three of the identified cytomegalovirus-associated TCR beta chains were confirmed in vitro to be specific for cytomegalovirus antigens. In the study, around 150 TCR beta chains were listed as associated with cytomegalovirus. A later analysis found that HLA-associated TCR beta chains were more clonally expanded and had lower generation probabilities than equally common non-associated chains. Several of the top co-occurrence clusters appeared to be linked to parvovirus B19, influenza, CMV and Epstein-Barr virus, according to a later analysis. A cluster of highly shared sequence variants was judged likely to represent a technical artifact of the sequencing pipeline. Linkage disequilibrium might explain the correlated functional status among segregating V segments, but an unknown experimental factor could not be ruled out. Strong co-occurrence of HLA alleles, especially DR and DQ, made assigning TCR associations to individual alleles difficult. The earlier analysis of some 560 of the donors excluded fewer than 20 rarely observed V segments, including chromosome 9 orphons, because counts were too low. A later analysis found that TCR association rates varied across HLA loci, with DRB1 alleles showing the most associated TCRs and HLA-C alleles the fewest. Some IMGT-functional V segments, including TRBV6-2 and TRBV6-3, could not be told apart with the 87-base-pair reads, so those segments were excluded. The classifier was reported to diagnose cytomegalovirus status with high specificity and sensitivity in both the original and validation cohorts. The cohort was sequenced for TCR beta chains only, and without alpha or paired-chain data the features that could be detected were limited. In a later analysis, around 15,000 TCR beta sequences were associated with specific HLA alleles at a false discovery rate of 0.05. The authors suggested that the approach could potentially be generalized to other disease states and immunological phenotypes. In an earlier analysis of 587 of the donors, most TCR beta V segments appeared in productive rearrangements about 87% or about 30% of the time, broadly matching IMGT annotations. Most TCR sequences were seen in very few donors, while some public TCRs were found in many individuals. A later analysis found that most CMV-associated TCR beta chains appeared HLA-restricted, with HLA associations seemingly driven largely by CMV exposure. A later genetic analysis associated a missense DCLRE1C variant with V-gene and J-gene trimming of TCR beta chains, and an independent cohort replicated the association. In a later genetic analysis, fewer N-insertions in productive TCRs were reported among donors in an Asian-associated ancestry cluster than the approximately 670-donor mean. The only immune exposure information available for the cohort was CMV serostatus. A further reported finding was that TCR beta sequences accurately predicted the HLA-A and HLA-B alleles for most subjects in the first cohort. Because HLA typing was missing for some donors at each locus, association tests included only the typed subset.

The cohort was made up of roughly 670 healthy bone marrow donors. Cohort members were all nominally healthy when sampled, although unrecorded immune exposures were likely present. The donor was CMV seropositive and was included in the group of about 290 seropositive cohort members. A peripheral blood sample was collected from each donor, and TCR beta sequencing was performed on peripheral blood mononuclear cells. The Qiagen DNeasy Blood Extraction Kit was used to extract genomic DNA from the blood cell samples. In the germline V gene, CDR1 corresponds to SGHRS and CDR2 to YFSETQ. From its cysteine to its phenylalanine, the CDR3 spans 14 amino acids. The sequence is cut down to CDR3 DNA, 42 bases in frame from base 1. The junction shows trimming of 5 bases on V and 7 bases on J, plus 15 bases between the germline ends. Preparation of the library involved the immunoSEQ multiplex PCR assay. For the multiplex PCR, a mixture combining 60 forward primers for TCR Vbeta segments and 13 reverse primers for TCR Jbeta segments was used. A multiplex PCR assay on genomic DNA amplified the CDR3 region of rearranged TCR beta genes. The amplified TCR beta libraries were sequenced on the Illumina HiSeq System as 87-base-pair reads. The published analysis was carried out like this. Across the roughly 600 repertoires, a later analysis counted tens of millions of unique TCR beta chains, around 10 million of which were shared by at least two donors. A nearest-neighbor algorithm error-corrected the raw reads and collapsed the reads into unique sequences, merging closely related sequences to remove PCR and sequencing errors. Alignment of CDR3 sequences to IMGT reference sequences was used to assign V, D and J gene segments. Each retained sequence needed at least a six-nucleotide match to both a V gene segment and a J gene segment. A rearrangement counted as productive if the CDR3 had no stop codons and remained in frame with V and J, and every other rearrangement counted as non-productive. Following IMGT convention, CDR3 was defined as the stretch from the second conserved V-encoded cysteine to the conserved J-encoded phenylalanine. Sequences without an unambiguous match to a single V gene segment were excluded from the earlier analysis of several hundred of the donors. In an earlier analysis of approximately 500 of the donors, a V segment was called functional when productive rearrangements were above 56.7%, and segregating when the standard deviation between donors exceeded 5%. To diagnose cytomegalovirus status from the catalog of TCR beta chain sequences, a statistical classification framework was built. V and J gene assignment, in a later analysis, came from comparing TCR nucleotide sequences with IMGT/GENE-DB human TR gene sequences. A later analysis assigned CDR3 sequences and most-parsimonious VDJ recombination scenarios with the TCRdist pipeline. In a later analysis, every TCR beta chain was defined by the combination of its CDR3 amino acid sequence and its V-gene family, and reads without a unique V-gene family were dropped. A later analysis removed 500 to 600 highly shared, low-generation-probability nucleotide sequences to deal with suspected cross-contamination and a sequencing artifact. In a later analysis, a clonal expansion index for each public chain was calculated from normalized within-repertoire ranks of inferred template counts. In a later analysis, generation probabilities were computed with a VDJ recombination model fitted to out-of-frame rearrangements, and the resulting probabilities were checked against IGoR. In a later analysis, TCR-TCR, TCR-HLA and TCR-CMV co-occurrence was scored with hypergeometric tests, and a repertoire-size bias correction was applied to TCR pairs. A later analysis estimated false discovery rates by permuting HLA or CMV assignments 20 times. In a later analysis, co-occurring TCRs were grouped with DBSCAN, and TCRdist sequence similarity was added when clustering was performed within HLA-allele-positive subsets. Repertoires with fewer than 30,000 or more than 120,000 public chains, plus five repertoires with anomalous nucleotide sharing, were excluded from co-occurrence clustering. In its TCRdb copy, this immuneACCESS table keeps in-frame sequences only and misses some clones. Where compared with another copy, unresolved V genes explain less than half of these, and the others have no known cause. V and J calls and clone size follow that table, whereas D and trimming were derived from the DNA. The sample table records roughly 110,000 clones; roughly 70% of these occur just once. The ten largest clones capture more than 3.5% of the sample.

Material: PBMCs. The rearrangement combines TRBV5-1 with TRBJ1-4, with TRBD1 tentatively as D gene (5 bases match). The clonotype originates from a woman aged 40 to 49 in good health and CMV-seropositive. The CDR3 has the sequence CASRTEVGGEKLFF. The base sequence is TGCGCCAGCAGAACGGAGGTGGGGGGTGAAAAACTGTTTTTT.